Each of the 21 T cell receptor beta chains below was sequenced from the same sample in a study of beta chain features in type 1 diabetes. Expressed TCRB transcripts were sequenced, since all the RNA that had been isolated was reverse transcribed. Generated by immunoSEQ multiplex PCR, the TCRdb table keeps only in-frame clones and is missing some. The sample lists over 90,000 clones; approximately 30% were seen once. Their target antigens are unknown. The study's findings and limits: TCRB CDR3s were moderately but significantly shorter in Type 1 diabetes patients in all four CD4+ subsets.

Sequenced: central memory CD4+ T cells from blood. These receptors all come from a woman under 30 with type 1 diabetes.

The V and J genes are TRBV27 and TRBJ1-2; weak D call: TRBD1 (5 bases). Germline V gene data show CDR1 as MNHEY and CDR2 as SMNVEV (reference sequence). CDR3 size: 14 residues. Trimming left V 5 bases short and J 7 bases short, with 17 bases between. This chain's CDR3 is CASSRNLRESGYTF. The DNA for the CDR3 is TGTGCCAGCAGTAGAAACCTCAGGGAAAGTGGCTACACCTTC.

V and J are TRBV5-1 and TRBJ2-1; the match to TRBD2 covers 7 bases. Germline V CDR1 and CDR2: SGHRS, YFSETQ. The CDR3 contains 15 residues. V lost 4 bases, J lost 6 bases, and 10 bases stayed unmatched. CDR3: CASSPDGGVGNEQFF. As DNA, the CDR3 is TGCGCCAGCAGCCCGGATGGGGGGGTCGGCAATGAGCAGTTCTTC.

This clone was detected only a few times. This chain links TRBV29-1 with TRBJ1-1; unclear D gene. V was trimmed by 6 bases and J by 1 base, leaving 12 bases between them. There are 13 residues in the CDR3. CDR1 is SQVTM and CDR2 is ANQGSEA in the germline V gene. Here the CDR3 DNA reads TGCAGCGTCAGTACGGGAACGAACACTGAAGCTTTCTTT. It translates to CSVSTGTNTEAFF.

This sequence joins TRBV30 and TRBJ2-1; 10 positions agree with TRBD2. V lost 5 bases, J lost 2 bases, and 6 bases stayed unmatched. This CDR3 contains 15 residues. Germline V CDR1 and CDR2: GTSNPN, SVGIG (reference sequence). The CDR3 DNA reads TGTGCCTGGGCCCCCGGGACTAGCGCCTACAATGAGCAGTTCTTC. Translation: CAWAPGTSAYNEQFF.

The V and J genes are TRBV7-2 and TRBJ1-1, with D hard to call. Deletions cut 3 bases from V and 1 base from J, with 9 bases between. This CDR3 spans 14 amino acids. The germline V gene has CDR1 SGHTA and CDR2 FQGNSA. This CDR3 reads CASSFGRANTEAFF. The CDR3 region has the DNA TGTGCCAGCAGCTTCGGGAGGGCGAACACTGAAGCTTTCTTT.

The gene calls are TRBV5-4 and TRBJ2-2; TRBD1 matches at 12 bases. The CDR3 is made up of 15 amino acids. V lost 5 bases, J lost 6 bases, and 5 bases stayed unmatched. Germline assignment: CDR1 SGHNT and CDR2 YYREEE (reference sequence). The DNA for the CDR3 is TGTGCCAGCAGGGGACAGGGGGCAGTCGCCGGGGAGCTGTTTTTT. Translating gives CASRGQGAVAGELFF.

The V call is TRBV5-8, the J call TRBJ2-1, with 16 bases matching TRBD2. The CDR3 is made up of 15 amino acids. Looked up from germline, CDR1 is SGHTS and CDR2 is YDEGEE. V dropped 4 bases and J dropped 8; count of bases not matched to a gene: 3. The DNA of the CDR3 is TGTGCCAGCAGCCCCGGGACTAGCGGGAGGGATGAGCAGTTCTTC. Encoded protein: CASSPGTSGRDEQFF.

The rearrangement uses TRBV30 and TRBJ1-1, with 8 bases that match TRBD1. J lost 1 base, V lost 4 bases, and 8 bases had no gene match. CDR3 length equals 15 residues. Germline lookup yields CDR1 GTSNPN and CDR2 SVGIG (reference sequence). The CDR3 protein is CAWTMSDRENTEAFF. CDR3 in DNA: TGTGCCTGGACCATGTCGGACAGGGAGAACACTGAAGCTTTCTTT.

This chain links TRBV30 with TRBJ1-2, with TRBD1 matching over 8 bases. The V and J ends lost 5 bases and 3 bases, in that order; junction bases with no gene match: 2. Germline-derived CDR1 and CDR2 are GTSNPN and SVGIG (reference sequence). CDR3 length: 12 residues. CDR3 sequence: CAWGDRHYGYTF. In DNA, the CDR3 is TGTGCCTGGGGGGACAGGCACTATGGCTACACCTTC.

The chain uses TRBV9 and TRBJ2-5; 13 nucleotides line up with TRBD2. The V and J ends lost 2 bases and 5 bases, in that order; junction bases with no gene match: 6. Germline CDR1 is SGDLS and CDR2 is YYNGEE. The CDR3 is 16 residues long. The CDR3 bases are TGTGCCAGCAGCGTCGGACTAGCGGGAGCTAGGGAGACCCAGTACTTC. It encodes CASSVGLAGARETQYF.

There are a few counts of this clone. This chain joins TRBV19 and TRBJ2-1, with TRBD2 as a possible D gene (6 bases). The V and J ends lost 2 bases and 9 bases respectively, with 8 bases between them. This CDR3 spans 12 amino acids. Germline V gene data show CDR1 as LNHDA and CDR2 as SQIVND (reference sequence). The CDR3 region has the DNA TGTGCCAGTAGTATATGGGGAGGTGAGCAGTTCTTC. Residues: CASSIWGGEQFF. Looking up the rest from reference TRBV19 and TRBJ2-1 gives the full variable domain: DGGITQSPKYLFRKEGQNVTLSCEQNLNHDAMYWYRQDPGQGLRLIYYSQIVNDFQKGDIAEGYSVSREKKESFPLTVTSAQKNPTAFYLCASSIWGGEQFFGPGTRLTVL.

The chain joins TRBV20-1 to TRBJ2-5; no reliable D call. The germline gives CDR1 DFQATT, CDR2 SNEGSKA (reference sequence). This CDR3 comprises 11 residues. Between the trimmed V and J ends, which lost 6 bases and 5 bases, there was a span of 10 bases. CDR3 nucleotides: TGCAGTGCCCTACGTATTGAGACCCAGTACTTC. This codes for CSALRIETQYF.

This clone showed up many times. V and J are TRBV23-1 and TRBJ1-1; 7 bases fit TRBD1. TRBV23-1 is an open reading frame whose function is uncertain. V lost 0 bases, J lost 1 base, and 2 bases stayed unmatched. CDR3 length equals 15 residues. The CDR3 here is CASSQSGTANTEAFF. The CDR3 DNA follows: TGCGCCAGCAGTCAATCTGGGACAGCGAACACTGAAGCTTTCTTT.

The chain employs TRBV13 and TRBJ2-1; TRBD2 might be the D (5 bases). Germline loops: CDR1 PRHDT, CDR2 FYEKMQ (reference sequence). Trimming took off 8 bases at V and 2 bases at J, with 13 bases between the two ends. The CDR3 has 14 residues. CDR3 sequence reads: CASQIGGPYNEQFF. As DNA, the CDR3 is TGTGCCAGCCAAATTGGCGGGCCCTACAATGAGCAGTTCTTC.

The rearrangement joins TRBV21-1 to TRBJ2-7; TRBD2, the D gene given by the table, was not confirmed from the DNA. TRBV21-1 is deemed a pseudogene. This CDR3 spans 19 amino acids. The CDR3 DNA reads as TGTGCCAGCAGCAAACGAGGGACTATACTAGCGGGAGGGCCCCACGAGCAGTACGTC. Its translation is CASSKRGTILAGGPHEQYV.

This clone was found a few times. The chain links TRBV13 to TRBJ2-1; 8 bases agree with TRBD1. The CDR3 length is 15 residues. The junction had 10 bases not matched to a gene; V was cut back by 5 bases and J by 7 bases. Germline CDR1 is PRHDT and CDR2 is FYEKMQ (reference sequence). The CDR3 sequence: CASSPGQGMGNEQFF. The CDR3, as DNA: TGTGCCAGCAGCCCTGGACAGGGTATGGGGAATGAGCAGTTCTTC.

The chain links TRBV4-3 to TRBJ2-5, with 7 bases identical to TRBD2. V lost 4 bases and J lost 1; bases outside the gene matches: 9. From germline, CDR1 is LGHNA and CDR2 YSLEER. The CDR3 sequence is 16 residues long. Written as DNA, the CDR3 is TGCGCCAGCAGCCCGTCGCGGGGGACCCTCCAAGAGACCCAGTACTTC. Its translation: CASSPSRGTLQETQYF.

This clone is a singleton in its sample. V usage is TRBV19 and J usage is TRBJ1-3; a weak D match, TRBD1 (6 bases). Germline V gene sequence: CDR1 LNHDA, CDR2 SQIVND (reference sequence). V lost 6 bases, J lost 0 bases, and 24 bases lay in between. CDR3 length: 19 residues. CDR3: CASRLDRDKAEYSGNTIYF. CDR3 bases: TGTGCCAGTAGGTTAGACCGGGACAAGGCCGAATACTCTGGAAACACCATATATTTT.

This clone turned up a few times. CDR3 sequence: CASSQPGSLLAFF. The CDR3 DNA reads as TGTGCCAGCAGCCAGCCGGGGTCTCTGTTGGCTTTCTTT. V and J are TRBV7-2 and TRBJ1-1, with D unclear. V was clipped by 5 bases and J by 11 bases, with 18 bases between them. Looked up from germline, CDR1 is SGHTA and CDR2 is FQGNSA. The CDR3 runs 13 residues.

The V and J genes are TRBV5-4 and TRBJ2-1; 8 bases line up with TRBD2. The CDR3 is 16 residues long. V dropped 0 bases and J dropped 9; count of bases not matched to a gene: 11. Germline V gene lookup returns CDR1 SGHNT and CDR2 YYREEE (reference sequence). CDR3 loop: CASSLELAGPTSEQFF. As DNA, the CDR3 is TGTGCCAGCAGCTTGGAGCTAGCGGGCCCTACAAGTGAGCAGTTCTTC.

This clone has just a few counts. The V and J genes are TRBV29-1 and TRBJ2-1, with 12 nucleotides matching TRBD2. The CDR3 is 15 amino acids. Germline CDR1 and CDR2: SQVTM and ANQGSEA. Germline trimming cut 5 bases from V and 4 bases from J; bases unmatched to any gene: 6. The CDR3 reads CSVQRTSGAYNEQFF. As DNA, the CDR3 is TGCAGCGTTCAGCGGACTAGCGGGGCTTACAATGAGCAGTTCTTC.